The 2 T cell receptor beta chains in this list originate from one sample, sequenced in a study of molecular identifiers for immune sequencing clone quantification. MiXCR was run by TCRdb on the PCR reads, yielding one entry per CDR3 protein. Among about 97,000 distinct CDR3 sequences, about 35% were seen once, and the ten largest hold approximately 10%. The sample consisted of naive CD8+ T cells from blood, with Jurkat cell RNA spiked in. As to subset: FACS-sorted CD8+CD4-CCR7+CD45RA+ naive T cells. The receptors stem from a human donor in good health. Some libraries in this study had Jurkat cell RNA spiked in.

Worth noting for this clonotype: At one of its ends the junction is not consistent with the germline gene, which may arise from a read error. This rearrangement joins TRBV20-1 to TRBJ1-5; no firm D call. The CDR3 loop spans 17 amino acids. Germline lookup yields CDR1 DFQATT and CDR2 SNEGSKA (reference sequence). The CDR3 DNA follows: TGCGGTGCTAGAGATCTAATTGGGAGGAGCGTAAATCAGCCCCAGCATTTT. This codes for CGARDLIGRSVNQPQHF.

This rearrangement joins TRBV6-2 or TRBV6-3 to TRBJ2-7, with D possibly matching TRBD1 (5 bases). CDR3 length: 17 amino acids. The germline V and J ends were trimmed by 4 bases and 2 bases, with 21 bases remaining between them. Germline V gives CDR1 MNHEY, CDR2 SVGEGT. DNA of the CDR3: TGTGCCAGCAGTTTGTTCGGACAATCGGAAGAACCCTACGAGCAGTACTTC. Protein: CASSLFGQSEEPYEQYF.